This T cell receptor (beta chain) stems from a study of blood T cells in healthy people across ages. This clonotype was seen repeatedly, ten times or more. Its antigen remains unknown. Findings of the study overall: Strong correlation linked observed beta diversity and percent naive T cells. Getting older went along with TCR beta diversity per million T cells dropping roughly linearly.

Sample-barcoded 5' priming and a J-beta primer mix drove a second PCR of 7 to 11 cycles. A tag from a template-switch adaptor with 12 random nucleotides marked each cDNA molecule. TCRdb re-called the 5' RACE reads with MiXCR, one entry per CDR3 protein. The table shows fewer than 800,000 distinct CDR3 sequences, with under 25% occurring only once. For every donor, a draw yielded around 9.4 milliliters of peripheral blood. The germline CDR1 and CDR2 sequences are MGHRA and YSYEKL. CDR3 length equals 15 residues. V was cut by 2 bases and J by 7 bases, with 17 bases left in between. V and J are TRBV4-1 and TRBJ2-5; tentative D call: TRBD1 (6 bases). This receptor was identified in a man in his sixties or seventies in good health. The sequenced material came from blood. The DNA of the CDR3 is TGCGCCAGCAGCCAATCAACTCAGGGGACGGGGACCCAGTACTTC. It codes for CASSQSTQGTGTQYF.